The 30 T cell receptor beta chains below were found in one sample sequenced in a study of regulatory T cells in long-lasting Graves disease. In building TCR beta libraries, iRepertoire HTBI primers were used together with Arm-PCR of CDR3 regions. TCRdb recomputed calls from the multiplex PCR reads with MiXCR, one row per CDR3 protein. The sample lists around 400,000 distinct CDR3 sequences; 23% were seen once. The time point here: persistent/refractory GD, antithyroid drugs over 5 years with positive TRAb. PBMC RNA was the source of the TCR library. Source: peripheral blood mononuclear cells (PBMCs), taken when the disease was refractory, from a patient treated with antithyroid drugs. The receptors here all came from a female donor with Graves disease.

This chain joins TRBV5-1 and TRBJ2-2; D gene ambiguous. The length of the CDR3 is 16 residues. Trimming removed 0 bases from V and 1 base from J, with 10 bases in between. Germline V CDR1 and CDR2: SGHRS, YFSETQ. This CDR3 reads CASSLVGGRNTGELFF. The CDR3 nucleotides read TGCGCCAGCAGCTTGGTTGGCGGAAGGAACACCGGGGAGCTGTTTTTT. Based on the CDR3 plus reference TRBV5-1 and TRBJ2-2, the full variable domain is KAGVTQTPRYLIKTRGQQVTLSCSPISGHRSVSWYQQTPGQGLQFLFEYFSETQRNKGNFPGRFSGRQFSNSRSEMNVSTLELGDSALYLCASSLVGGRNTGELFFGEGSRLTVL.

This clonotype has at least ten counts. The CDR3 here is CASSLSPYLYEQYF. For the CDR3, the DNA is TGTGCCAGCAGTTTATCCCCCTACCTTTACGAGCAGTACTTC. The chain has TRBV27 and TRBJ2-7; D remains unclear. Germline CDR1 is MNHEY and CDR2 is SMNVEV (reference sequence). V was pared by 0 bases and J by 4 bases, with 10 bases between. The CDR3 is made up of 14 amino acids.

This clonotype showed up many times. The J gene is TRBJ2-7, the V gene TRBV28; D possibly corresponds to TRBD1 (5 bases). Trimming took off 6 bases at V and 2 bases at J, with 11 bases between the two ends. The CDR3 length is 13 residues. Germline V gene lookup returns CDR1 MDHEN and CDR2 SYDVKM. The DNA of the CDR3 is TGTGCCAGCAGATCGCTAGGGGCCTACGAGCAGTACTTC. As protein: CASRSLGAYEQYF. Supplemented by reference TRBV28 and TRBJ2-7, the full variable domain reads DVKVTQSSRYLVKRTGEKVFLECVQDMDHENMFWYRQDPGLGLRLIYFSYDVKMKEKGDIPEGYSVSREKKERFSLILESASTNQTSMYLCASRSLGAYEQYFGPGTRLTVT.

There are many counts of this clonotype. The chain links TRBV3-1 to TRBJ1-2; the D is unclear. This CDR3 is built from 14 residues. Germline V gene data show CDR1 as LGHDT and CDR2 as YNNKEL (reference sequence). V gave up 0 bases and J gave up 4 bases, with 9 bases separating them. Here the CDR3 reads CASSQERGIYGYTF. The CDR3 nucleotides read TGTGCCAGCAGCCAAGAGCGGGGAATCTATGGCTACACCTTC.

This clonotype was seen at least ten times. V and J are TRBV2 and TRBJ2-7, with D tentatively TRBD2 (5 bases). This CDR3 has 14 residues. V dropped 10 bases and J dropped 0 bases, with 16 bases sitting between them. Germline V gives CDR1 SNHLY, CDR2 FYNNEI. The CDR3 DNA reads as TGTGCCATGAGATCTCGGGATCACTCCTACGAGCAGTACTTC. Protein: CAMRSRDHSYEQYF. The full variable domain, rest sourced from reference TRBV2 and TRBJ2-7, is EPEVTQTPSHQVTQMGQEVILRCVPISNHLYFYWYRQILGQKVEFLVSFYNNEISEKSEIFDDQFSVERPDGSNFTLKIRSTKLEDSAMYFCAMRSRDHSYEQYFGPGTRLTVT.

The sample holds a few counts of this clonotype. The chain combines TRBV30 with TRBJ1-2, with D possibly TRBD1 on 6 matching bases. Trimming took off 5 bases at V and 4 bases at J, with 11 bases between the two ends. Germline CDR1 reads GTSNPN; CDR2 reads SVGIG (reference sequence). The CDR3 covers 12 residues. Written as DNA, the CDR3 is TGTGCCTGGGGGGGGCCAGCCTATGGCTACACCTTC. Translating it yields CAWGGPAYGYTF.

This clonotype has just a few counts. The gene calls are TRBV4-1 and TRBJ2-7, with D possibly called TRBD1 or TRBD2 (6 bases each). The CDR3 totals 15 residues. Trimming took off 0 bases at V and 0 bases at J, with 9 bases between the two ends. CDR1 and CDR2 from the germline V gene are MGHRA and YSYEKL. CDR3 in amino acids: CASSQERGPSYEQYF. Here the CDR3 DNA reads TGCGCCAGCAGCCAAGAACGGGGGCCCTCCTACGAGCAGTACTTC.

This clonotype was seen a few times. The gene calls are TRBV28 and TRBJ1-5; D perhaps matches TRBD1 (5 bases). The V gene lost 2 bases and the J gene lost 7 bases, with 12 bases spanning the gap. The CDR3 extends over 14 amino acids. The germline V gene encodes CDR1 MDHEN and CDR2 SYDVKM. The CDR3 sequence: CASSLRGARQPQHF. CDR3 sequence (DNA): TGTGCCAGCAGTTTACGAGGGGCTAGGCAGCCCCAGCATTTT.

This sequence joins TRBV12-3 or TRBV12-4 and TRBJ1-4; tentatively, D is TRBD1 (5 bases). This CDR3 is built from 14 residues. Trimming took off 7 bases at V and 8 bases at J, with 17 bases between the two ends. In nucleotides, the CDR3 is TGTGCCAGCACCGGGTGGGGGGTTGAGGAAAAACTGTTTTTT. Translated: CASTGWGVEEKLFF.

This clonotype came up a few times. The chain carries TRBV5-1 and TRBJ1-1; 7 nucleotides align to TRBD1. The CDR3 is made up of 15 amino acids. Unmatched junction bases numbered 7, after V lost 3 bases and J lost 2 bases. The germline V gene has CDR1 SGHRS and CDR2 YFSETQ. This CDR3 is CASSSGTAVNTEAFF. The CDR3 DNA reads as TGCGCCAGCAGCTCCGGGACAGCCGTTAACACTGAAGCTTTCTTT.

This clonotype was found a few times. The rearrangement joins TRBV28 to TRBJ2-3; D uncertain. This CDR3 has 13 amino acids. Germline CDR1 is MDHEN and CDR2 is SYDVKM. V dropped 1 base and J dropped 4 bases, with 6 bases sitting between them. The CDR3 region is CASSLYGADTQYF. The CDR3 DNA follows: TGTGCCAGCAGTTTATACGGTGCAGATACGCAGTATTTT.

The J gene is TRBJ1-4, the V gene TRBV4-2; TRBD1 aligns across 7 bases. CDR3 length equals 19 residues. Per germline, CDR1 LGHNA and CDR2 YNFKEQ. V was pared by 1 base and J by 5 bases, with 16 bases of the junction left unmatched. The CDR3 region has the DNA TGTGCCAGCAGCCAAGGGCCGCCTCGCAGGGGGTCATACAATGAAAAACTGTTTTTT. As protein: CASSQGPPRRGSYNEKLFF.

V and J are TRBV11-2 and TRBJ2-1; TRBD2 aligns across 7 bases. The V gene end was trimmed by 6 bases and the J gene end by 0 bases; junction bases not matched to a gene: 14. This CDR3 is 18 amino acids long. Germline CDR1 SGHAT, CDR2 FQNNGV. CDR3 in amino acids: CASRRIKSGGSSYNEQFF. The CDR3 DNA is TGTGCCAGCAGGCGAATCAAATCGGGGGGAAGCTCCTACAATGAGCAGTTCTTC.

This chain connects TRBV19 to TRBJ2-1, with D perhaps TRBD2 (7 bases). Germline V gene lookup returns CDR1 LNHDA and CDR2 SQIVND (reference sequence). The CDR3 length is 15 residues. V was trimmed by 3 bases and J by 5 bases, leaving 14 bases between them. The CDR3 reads CASSMGAGVHNEQFF. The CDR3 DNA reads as TGTGCCAGTAGTATGGGGGCGGGAGTCCACAATGAGCAGTTCTTC. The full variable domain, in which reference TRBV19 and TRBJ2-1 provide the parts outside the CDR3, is DGGITQSPKYLFRKEGQNVTLSCEQNLNHDAMYWYRQDPGQGLRLIYYSQIVNDFQKGDIAEGYSVSREKKESFPLTVTSAQKNPTAFYLCASSMGAGVHNEQFFGPGTRLTVL.

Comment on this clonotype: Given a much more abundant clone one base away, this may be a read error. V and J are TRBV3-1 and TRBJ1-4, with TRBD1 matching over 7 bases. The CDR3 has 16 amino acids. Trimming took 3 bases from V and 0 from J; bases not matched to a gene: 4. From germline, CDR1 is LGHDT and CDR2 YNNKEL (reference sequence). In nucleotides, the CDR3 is TGTGCCAGCAGCCAGGGGGACAGCACAACTAATGAAAAACTGTTTTTT. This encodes CASSQGDSTTNEKLFF.

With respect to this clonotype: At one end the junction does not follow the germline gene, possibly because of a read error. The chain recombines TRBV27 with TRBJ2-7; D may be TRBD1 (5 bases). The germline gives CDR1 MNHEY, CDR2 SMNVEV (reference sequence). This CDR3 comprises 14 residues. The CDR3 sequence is CASSLSGQSYEQYF. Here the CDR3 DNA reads TGTGCCAGCAGTCTATCCGGACAATCCTACGAGCAGTACTTC.

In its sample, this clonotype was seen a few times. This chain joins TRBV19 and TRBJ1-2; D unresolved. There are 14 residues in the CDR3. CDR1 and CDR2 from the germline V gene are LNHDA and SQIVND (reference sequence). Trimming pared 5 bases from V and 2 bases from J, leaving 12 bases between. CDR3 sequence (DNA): TGTGCCAGTAGTCCGTACGGCCCCAACTATGGCTACACCTTC. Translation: CASSPYGPNYGYTF. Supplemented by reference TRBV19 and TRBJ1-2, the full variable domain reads DGGITQSPKYLFRKEGQNVTLSCEQNLNHDAMYWYRQDPGQGLRLIYYSQIVNDFQKGDIAEGYSVSREKKESFPLTVTSAQKNPTAFYLCASSPYGPNYGYTFGSGTRLTVV.

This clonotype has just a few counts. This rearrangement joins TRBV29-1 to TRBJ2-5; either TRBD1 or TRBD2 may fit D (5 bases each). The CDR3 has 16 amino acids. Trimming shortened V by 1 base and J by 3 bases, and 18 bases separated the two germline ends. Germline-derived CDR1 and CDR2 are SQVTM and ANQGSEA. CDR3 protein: CSVEVWDGPYKETQYF. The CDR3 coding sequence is TGCAGCGTTGAAGTCTGGGACGGGCCTTACAAAGAGACCCAGTACTTC.

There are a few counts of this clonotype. Here the CDR3 DNA reads TGCAGTGCTAGTGACAGGCCACCCTACGAGCAGTACTTC. It yields the protein CSASDRPPYEQYF. The genes are TRBV20-1 and TRBJ2-7, with D possibly matching TRBD1 (6 bases). This CDR3 is 13 amino acids long. V dropped 3 bases and J dropped 2 bases, with 11 bases sitting between them. The germline gives CDR1 DFQATT, CDR2 SNEGSKA (reference sequence).

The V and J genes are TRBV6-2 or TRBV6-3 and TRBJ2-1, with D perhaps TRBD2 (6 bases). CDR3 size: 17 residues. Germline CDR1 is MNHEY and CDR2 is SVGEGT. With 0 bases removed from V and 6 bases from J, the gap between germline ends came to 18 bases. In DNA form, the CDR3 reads TGTGCCAGCAGTTACTCCCTTAGCGCGGGACGGGGCAATGAGCAGTTCTTC. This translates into CASSYSLSAGRGNEQFF.

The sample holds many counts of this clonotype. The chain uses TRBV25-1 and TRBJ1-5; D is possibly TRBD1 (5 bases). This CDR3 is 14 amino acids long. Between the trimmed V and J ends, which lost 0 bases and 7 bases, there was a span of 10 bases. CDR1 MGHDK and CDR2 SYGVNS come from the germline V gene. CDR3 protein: CASSEYRGEQPQHF. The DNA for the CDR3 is TGTGCCAGCAGTGAATACCGGGGGGAGCAGCCCCAGCATTTT.

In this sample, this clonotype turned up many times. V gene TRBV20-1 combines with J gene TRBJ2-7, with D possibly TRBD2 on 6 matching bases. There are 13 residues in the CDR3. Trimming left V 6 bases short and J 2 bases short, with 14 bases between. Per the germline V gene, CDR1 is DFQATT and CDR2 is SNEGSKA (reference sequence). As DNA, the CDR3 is TGCAGTGCCCTCGGGCCGGGGGCCTACGAGCAGTACTTC. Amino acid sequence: CSALGPGAYEQYF.

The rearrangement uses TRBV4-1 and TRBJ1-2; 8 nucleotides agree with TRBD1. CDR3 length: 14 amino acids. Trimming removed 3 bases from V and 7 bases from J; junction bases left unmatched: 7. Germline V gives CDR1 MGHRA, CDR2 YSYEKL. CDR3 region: CASSHPGTGIGYTF. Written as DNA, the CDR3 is TGCGCCAGCAGCCACCCCGGGACAGGTATTGGCTACACCTTC.

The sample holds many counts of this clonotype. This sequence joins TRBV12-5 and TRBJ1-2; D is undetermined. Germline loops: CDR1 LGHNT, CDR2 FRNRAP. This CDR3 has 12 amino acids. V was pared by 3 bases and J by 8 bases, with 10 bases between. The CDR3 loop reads CASGFPEEGYTF. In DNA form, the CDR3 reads TGTGCTAGTGGTTTTCCGGAAGAAGGCTACACCTTC.

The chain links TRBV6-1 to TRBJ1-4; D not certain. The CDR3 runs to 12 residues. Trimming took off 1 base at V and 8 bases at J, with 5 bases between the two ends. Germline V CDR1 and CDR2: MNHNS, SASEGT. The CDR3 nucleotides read TGTGCCAGCAGTGAAGTTCGGGAAAAACTGTTTTTT. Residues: CASSEVREKLFF.

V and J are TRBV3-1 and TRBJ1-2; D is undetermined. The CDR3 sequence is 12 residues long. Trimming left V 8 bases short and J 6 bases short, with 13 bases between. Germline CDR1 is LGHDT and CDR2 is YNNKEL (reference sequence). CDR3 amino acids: CASAGEGHGYTF. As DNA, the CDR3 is TGTGCCAGCGCCGGGGAGGGTCATGGCTACACCTTC.

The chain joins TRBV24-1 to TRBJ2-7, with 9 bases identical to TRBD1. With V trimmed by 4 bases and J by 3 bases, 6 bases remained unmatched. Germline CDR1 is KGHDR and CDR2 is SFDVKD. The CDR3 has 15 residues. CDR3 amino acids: CATSDPGTGFYEQYF. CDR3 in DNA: TGTGCCACCAGTGACCCCGGGACAGGGTTCTACGAGCAGTACTTC.

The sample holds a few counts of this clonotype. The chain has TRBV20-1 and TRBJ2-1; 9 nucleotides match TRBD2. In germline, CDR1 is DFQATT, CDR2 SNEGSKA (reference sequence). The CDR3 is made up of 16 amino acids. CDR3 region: CGVDYLAGGKGNEQFF. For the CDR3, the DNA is TGCGGAGTGGATTATCTGGCGGGAGGGAAAGGCAATGAGCAGTTCTTC.

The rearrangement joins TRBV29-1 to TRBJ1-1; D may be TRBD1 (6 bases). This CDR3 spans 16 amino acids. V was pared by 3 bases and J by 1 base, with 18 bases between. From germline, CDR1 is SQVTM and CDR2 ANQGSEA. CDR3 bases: TGCAGCGTTGACAGGGGTATCGTTACGCCGAACACTGAAGCTTTCTTT. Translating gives CSVDRGIVTPNTEAFF. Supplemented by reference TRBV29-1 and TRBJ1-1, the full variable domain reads SAVISQKPSRDICQRGTSLTIQCQVDSQVTMMFWYRQQPGQSLTLIATANQGSEATYESGFVIDKFPISRPNLTFSTLTVSNMSPEDSSIYLCSVDRGIVTPNTEAFFGQGTRLTVV.

The CDR3 is CASRNSVTDTQYF. CDR3 DNA sequence: TGTGCCAGCAGGAATAGTGTCACAGATACGCAGTATTTT. The chain couples TRBV2 to TRBJ2-3; D gene unclear. There are 13 residues in the CDR3. Germline V gene lookup returns CDR1 SNHLY and CDR2 FYNNEI. V lost 6 bases to trimming and J lost 2 bases, with 9 bases between them.